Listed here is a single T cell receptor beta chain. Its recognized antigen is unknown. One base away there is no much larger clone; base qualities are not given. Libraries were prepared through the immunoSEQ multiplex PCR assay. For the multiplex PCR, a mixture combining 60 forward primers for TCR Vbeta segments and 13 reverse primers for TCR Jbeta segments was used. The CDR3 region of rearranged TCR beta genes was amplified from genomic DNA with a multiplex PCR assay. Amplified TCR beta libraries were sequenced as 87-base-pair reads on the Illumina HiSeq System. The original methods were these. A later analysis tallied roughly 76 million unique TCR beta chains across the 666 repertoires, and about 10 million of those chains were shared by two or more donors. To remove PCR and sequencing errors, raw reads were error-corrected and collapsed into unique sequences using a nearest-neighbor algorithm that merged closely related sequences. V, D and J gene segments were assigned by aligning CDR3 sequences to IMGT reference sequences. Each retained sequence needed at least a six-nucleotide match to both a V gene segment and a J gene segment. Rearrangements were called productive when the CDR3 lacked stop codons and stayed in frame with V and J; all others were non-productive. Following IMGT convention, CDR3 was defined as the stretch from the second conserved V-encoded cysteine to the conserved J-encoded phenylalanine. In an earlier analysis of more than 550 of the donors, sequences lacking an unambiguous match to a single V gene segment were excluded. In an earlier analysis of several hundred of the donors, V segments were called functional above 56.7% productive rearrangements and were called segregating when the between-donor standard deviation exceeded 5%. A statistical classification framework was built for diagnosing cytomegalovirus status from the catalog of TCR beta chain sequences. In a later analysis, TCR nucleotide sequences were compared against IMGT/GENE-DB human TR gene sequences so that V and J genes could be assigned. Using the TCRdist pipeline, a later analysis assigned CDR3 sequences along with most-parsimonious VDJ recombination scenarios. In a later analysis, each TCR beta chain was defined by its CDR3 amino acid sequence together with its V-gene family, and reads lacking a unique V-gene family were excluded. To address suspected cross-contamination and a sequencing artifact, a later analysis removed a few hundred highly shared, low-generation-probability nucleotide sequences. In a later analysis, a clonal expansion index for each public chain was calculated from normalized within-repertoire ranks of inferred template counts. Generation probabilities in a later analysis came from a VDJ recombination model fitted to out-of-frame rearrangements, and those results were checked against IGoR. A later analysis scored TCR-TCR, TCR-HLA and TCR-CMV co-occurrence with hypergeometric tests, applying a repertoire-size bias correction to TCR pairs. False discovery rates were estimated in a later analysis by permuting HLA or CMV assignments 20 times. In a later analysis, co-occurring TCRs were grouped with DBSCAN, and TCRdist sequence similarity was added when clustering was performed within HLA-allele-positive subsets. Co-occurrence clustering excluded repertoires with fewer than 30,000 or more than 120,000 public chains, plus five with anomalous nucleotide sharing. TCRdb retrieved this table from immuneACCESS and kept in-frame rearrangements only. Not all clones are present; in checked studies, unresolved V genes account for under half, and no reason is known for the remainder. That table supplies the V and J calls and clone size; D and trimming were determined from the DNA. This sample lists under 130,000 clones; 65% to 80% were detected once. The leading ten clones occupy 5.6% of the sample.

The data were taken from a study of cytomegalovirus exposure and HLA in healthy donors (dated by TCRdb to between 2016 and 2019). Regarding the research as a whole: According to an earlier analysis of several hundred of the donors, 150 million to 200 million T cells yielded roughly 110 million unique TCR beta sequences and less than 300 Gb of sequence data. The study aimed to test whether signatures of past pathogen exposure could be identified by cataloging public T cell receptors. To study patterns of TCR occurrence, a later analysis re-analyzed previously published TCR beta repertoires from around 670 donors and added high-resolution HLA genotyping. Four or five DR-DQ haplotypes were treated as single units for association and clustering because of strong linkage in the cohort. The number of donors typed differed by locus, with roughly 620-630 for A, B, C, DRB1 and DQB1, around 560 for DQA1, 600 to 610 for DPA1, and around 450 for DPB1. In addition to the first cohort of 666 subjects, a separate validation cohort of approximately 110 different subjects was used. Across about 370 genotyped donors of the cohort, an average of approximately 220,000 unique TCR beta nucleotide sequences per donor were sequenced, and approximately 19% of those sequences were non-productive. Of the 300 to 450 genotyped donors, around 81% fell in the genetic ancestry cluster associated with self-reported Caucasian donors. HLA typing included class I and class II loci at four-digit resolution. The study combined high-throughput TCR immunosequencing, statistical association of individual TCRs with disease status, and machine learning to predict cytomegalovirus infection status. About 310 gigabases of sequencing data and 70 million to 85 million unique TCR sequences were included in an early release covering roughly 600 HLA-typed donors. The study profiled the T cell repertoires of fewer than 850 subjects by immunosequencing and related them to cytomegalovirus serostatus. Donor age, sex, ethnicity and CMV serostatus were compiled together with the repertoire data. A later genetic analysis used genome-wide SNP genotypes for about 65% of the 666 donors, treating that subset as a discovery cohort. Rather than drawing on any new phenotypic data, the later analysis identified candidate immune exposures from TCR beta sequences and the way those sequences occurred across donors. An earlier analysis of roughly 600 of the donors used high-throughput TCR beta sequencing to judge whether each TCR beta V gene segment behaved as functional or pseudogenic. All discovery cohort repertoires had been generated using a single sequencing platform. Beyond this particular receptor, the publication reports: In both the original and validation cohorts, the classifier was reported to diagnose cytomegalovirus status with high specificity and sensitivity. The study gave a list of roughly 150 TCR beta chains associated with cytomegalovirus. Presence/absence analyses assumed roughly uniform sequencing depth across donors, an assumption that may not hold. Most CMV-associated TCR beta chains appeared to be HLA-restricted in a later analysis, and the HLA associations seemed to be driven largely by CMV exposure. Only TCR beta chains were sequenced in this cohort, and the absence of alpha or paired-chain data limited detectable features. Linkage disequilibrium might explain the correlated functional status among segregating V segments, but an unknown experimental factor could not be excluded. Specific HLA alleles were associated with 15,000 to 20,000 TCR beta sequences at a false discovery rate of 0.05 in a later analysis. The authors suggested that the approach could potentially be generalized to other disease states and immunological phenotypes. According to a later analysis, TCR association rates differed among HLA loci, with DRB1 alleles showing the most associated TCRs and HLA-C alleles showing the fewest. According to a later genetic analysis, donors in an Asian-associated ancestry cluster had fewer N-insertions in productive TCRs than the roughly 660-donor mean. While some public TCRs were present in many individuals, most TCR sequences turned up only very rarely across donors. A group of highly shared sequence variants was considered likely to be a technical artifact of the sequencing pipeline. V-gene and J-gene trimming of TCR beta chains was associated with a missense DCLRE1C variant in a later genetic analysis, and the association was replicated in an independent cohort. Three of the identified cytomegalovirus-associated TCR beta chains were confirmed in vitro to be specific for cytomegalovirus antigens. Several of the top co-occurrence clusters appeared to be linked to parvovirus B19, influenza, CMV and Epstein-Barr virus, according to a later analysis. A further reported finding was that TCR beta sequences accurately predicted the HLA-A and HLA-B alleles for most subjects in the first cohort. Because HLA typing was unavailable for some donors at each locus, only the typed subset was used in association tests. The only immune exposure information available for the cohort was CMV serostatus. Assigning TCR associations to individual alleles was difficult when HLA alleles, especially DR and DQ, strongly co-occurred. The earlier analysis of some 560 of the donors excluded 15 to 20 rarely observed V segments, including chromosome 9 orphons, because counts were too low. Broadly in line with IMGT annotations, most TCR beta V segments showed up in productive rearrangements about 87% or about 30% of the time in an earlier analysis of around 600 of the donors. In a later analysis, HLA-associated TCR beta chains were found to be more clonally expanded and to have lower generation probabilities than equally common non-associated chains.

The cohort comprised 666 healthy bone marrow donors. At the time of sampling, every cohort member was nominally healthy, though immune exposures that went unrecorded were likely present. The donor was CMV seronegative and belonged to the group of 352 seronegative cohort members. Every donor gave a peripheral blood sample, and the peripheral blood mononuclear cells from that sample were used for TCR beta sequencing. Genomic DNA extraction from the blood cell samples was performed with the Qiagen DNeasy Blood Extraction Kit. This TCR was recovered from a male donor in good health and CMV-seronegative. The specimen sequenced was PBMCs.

The CDR3: CASSQGVTSGSYEQFF. The sequence in DNA is TGCGCCAGCAGCCAAGGGGTGACTAGCGGGAGCTATGAGCAGTTCTTC. The sequence is built from TRBV4-1 and TRBJ2-1; 12 bases in the middle match TRBD2. The CDR3, cysteine through phenylalanine, is 16 amino acids long. This entry keeps only the CDR3 DNA: 48 bases, framed from base 1. Trimming takes 1 base off V and 8 bases off J; junction bases not matched to a gene: 6. CDR1 MGHRA and CDR2 YSYEKL were looked up in the germline V gene.